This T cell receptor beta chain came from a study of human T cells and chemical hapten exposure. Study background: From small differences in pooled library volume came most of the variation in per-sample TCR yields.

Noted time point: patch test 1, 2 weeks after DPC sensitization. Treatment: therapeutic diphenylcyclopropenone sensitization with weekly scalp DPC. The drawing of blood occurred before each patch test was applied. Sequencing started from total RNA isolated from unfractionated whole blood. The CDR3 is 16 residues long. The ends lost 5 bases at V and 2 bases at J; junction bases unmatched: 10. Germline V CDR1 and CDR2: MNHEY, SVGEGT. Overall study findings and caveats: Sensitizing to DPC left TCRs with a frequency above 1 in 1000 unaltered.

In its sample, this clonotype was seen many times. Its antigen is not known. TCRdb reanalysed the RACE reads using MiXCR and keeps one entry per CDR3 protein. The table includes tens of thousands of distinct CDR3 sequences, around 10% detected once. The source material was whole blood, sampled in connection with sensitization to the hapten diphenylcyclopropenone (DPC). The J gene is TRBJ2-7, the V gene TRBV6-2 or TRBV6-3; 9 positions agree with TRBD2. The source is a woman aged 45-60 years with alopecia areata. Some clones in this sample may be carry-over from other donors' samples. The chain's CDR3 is CASSKVLAGTPYEQYF. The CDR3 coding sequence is TGTGCCAGCAGTAAGGTGCTAGCGGGGACACCCTACGAGCAGTACTTC.